Listed below are T cell receptor beta chains from one sample, sequenced in a study of regulatory T cells in long-lasting Graves disease. TCRdb re-called the multiplex PCR reads with MiXCR, one entry per CDR3 protein. The sample has approximately 440,000 distinct CDR3 sequences, 20% to 25% seen once; the top ten hold approximately 25%. Sample: peripheral blood mononuclear cells (PBMCs), taken when the disease was refractory, from a patient treated with antithyroid drugs. Receptors originate from a female donor with Graves disease. CDR3s include the opening cysteine and the closing phenylalanine or tryptophan. The order of the fields is clone size, V gene, D gene, J gene, CDR3 DNA, CDR3 protein. A D gene is named only where the DNA matches it firmly. Clone size, where shown, is once, few, many, or a class for clones that have expanded.

-	TRBV2	TRBD1	TRBJ1-2	TGTGCCAGCAGCTATAACAGGGGAGTGAACTATGGCTACACCTTC	CASSYNRGVNYGYTF
-	TRBV5-1	-	TRBJ2-6	TGCGCCAGCAGCTTACGAGGGGATACTCTCCCTGTCTCTGGGGCCAACGTCCTGACTTTC	CASSLRGDTLPVSGANVLTF
-	TRBV18	TRBD1	TRBJ1-3	TGTGCCAGCTCACACCGGGACAGGGAGATCGTAGACACCATATATTTT	CASSHRDREIVDTIYF
many	TRBV7-2	-	TRBJ2-5	TGTGCCAGCAGCGCGACGACCGGACCTGCCGGTGAGACCCAGTACTTC	CASSATTGPAGETQYF
-	TRBV12-3/TRBV12-4	-	TRBJ2-5	TGTGCCAGCAGTACCGCCGGGACCCAGTACTTC	CASSTAGTQYF
few	TRBV28	TRBD1	TRBJ2-7	TGTGCCAGCAGAAAACAGGGGGACTCCTACGAGCAGTACTTC	CASRKQGDSYEQYF
many	TRBV27	-	TRBJ2-5	TGTGCCAGCAGTTTATACAGCGGTGGAGACAAAGAGACCCAGTACTTC	CASSLYSGGDKETQYF
few	TRBV6-5	-	TRBJ1-4	TGTGCCAGCAGTTACATTTCCGGGGTACATGAAAAACTGTTTTTT	CASSYISGVHEKLFF
many	TRBV28	TRBD1	TRBJ1-1	TGTGCCAGCAGTCCGCAAGGGGGCCACACTGAAGCTTTCTTT	CASSPQGGHTEAFF
few	TRBV15	-	TRBJ2-5	TGTGCCACCAGCAGAACAAGGACAGTGCAAGAGACCCAGTACTTC	CATSRTRTVQETQYF
-	TRBV4-1	-	TRBJ1-5	TGCGCCAGCAGCCAAGTTCTTAGGGTTCCTGGGGGCAATCAGCCCCAGCATTTT	CASSQVLRVPGGNQPQHF
-	TRBV2	TRBD1	TRBJ1-1	TGTGCCAGCAGTTTCTCAGGGGGCGGCACTGAAGCTTTCTTT	CASSFSGGGTEAFF
-	TRBV7-9	-	TRBJ1-1	TGTGCCAGCAGCTTCCCTATCCACCTGAACACTGAAGCTTTCTTT	CASSFPIHLNTEAFF
-	TRBV7-8	-	TRBJ2-7	TGTGCCAGCAGCTCCTTAGCGGAAACTCTCTACGAGCAGTACTTC	CASSSLAETLYEQYF
many	TRBV11-1	-	TRBJ1-1	TGTGCCAGCACCTCCTTCGGAGATAAGAACACTGAAGCTTTCTTT	CASTSFGDKNTEAFF
once	TRBV27	-	TRBJ2-7	TGTGCCAGCAGTTTATACGCGAGTCGACACAAAAGCTACGAGCAGTACTTC	CASSLYASRHKSYEQYF
many	TRBV6-1	-	TRBJ1-2	TGTGCCAGCAGTATGGACACGACCACTTATGGCTACACCTTC	CASSMDTTTYGYTF
-	TRBV2	-	TRBJ1-3	TGTGCCAGCAGTGAAAGGTTCCGCCTCTCTGGAAACACCATATATTTT	CASSERFRLSGNTIYF
many	TRBV7-9	TRBD1	TRBJ1-4	TGTGCCAGCAGCTTATTCGGCCAGGGGGGCGAAAAACTGTTTTTT	CASSLFGQGGEKLFF
once	TRBV18	-	TRBJ2-4	TGTGCCAGCTCAGCTAGCGCTGCAGCCAAAAACATTCAGTACTTC	CASSASAAAKNIQYF
many	TRBV6-1	-	TRBJ1-2	TGTGCCAGCATCGCGGGACGCCTCTATGGCTACACCTTC	CASIAGRLYGYTF
-	TRBV9	-	TRBJ2-7	TGTGCCAGCAGCACGAACCGGGACGTCCACTTC	CASSTNRDVHF
-	TRBV29-1	-	TRBJ2-5	TGCAGCGTTGTGGGCGGACAAGAGACCCAGTACTTC	CSVVGGQETQYF
-	TRBV28	-	TRBJ2-1	TGTGCCAGCAGCCCGGCTAGCGTCTCTTACAATGAGCAGTTCTTC	CASSPASVSYNEQFF